This T cell receptor (beta chain) was captured in a study of spatial heterogeneity in lung cancer. This clonotype was detected many times. V lost 3 bases to trimming and J lost 3 bases, with 9 bases between them. CDR1 is MDHEN, CDR2 SYDVKM, per germline. CDR3 length: 13 residues. A single record per CDR3 protein comes from TCRdb applying MiXCR to the 5' RACE reads. In the table there are 20,000 or so distinct CDR3 sequences, 9% to 10% of which are singletons. Time point reported: blood at routine non-recurrence follow-up after resection. The chain employs TRBV28 and TRBJ2-7; D remains unclear. The clonotype comes from a female donor with early-stage non-small cell lung cancer. This material consisted of PBMCs, taken at follow-up. The CDR3 is CASSFGQDYEQYF. Here the CDR3 DNA reads TGTGCCAGCAGTTTTGGTCAGGACTACGAGCAGTACTTC. The full variable domain, its missing parts supplied by reference TRBV28 and TRBJ2-7, is DVKVTQSSRYLVKRTGEKVFLECVQDMDHENMFWYRQDPGLGLRLIYFSYDVKMKEKGDIPEGYSVSREKKERFSLILESASTNQTSMYLCASSFGQDYEQYFGPGTRLTVT.